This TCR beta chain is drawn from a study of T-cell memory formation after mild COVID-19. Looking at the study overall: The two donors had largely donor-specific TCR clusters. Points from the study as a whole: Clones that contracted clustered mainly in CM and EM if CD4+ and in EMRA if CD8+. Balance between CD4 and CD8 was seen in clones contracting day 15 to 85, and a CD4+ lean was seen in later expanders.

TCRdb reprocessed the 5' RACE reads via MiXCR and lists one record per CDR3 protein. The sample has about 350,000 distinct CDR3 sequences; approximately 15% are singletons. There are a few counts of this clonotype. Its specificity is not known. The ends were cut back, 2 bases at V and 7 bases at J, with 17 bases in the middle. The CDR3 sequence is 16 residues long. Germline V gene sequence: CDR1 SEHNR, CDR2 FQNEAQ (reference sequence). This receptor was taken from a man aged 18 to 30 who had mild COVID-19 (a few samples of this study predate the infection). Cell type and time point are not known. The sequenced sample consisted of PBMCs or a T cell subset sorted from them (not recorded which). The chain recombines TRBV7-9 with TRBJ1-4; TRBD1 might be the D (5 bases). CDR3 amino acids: CASSLISWGYREKLFF. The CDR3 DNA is TGTGCCAGCAGCTTAATTTCTTGGGGCTATCGTGAAAAACTGTTTTTT.